The 26 T cell receptor beta chains presented below share a single source sample, sequenced in a study of T cell responses to AZD1222 COVID-19 vaccine. Data came from immunoSEQ multiplex PCR; TCRdb stores just in-frame clones and leaves some out. The sample has roughly 150,000 clones, 85% to 95% seen once. The specimen comprised peripheral blood, sampled 28 days after the second AZD1222 dose. The receptor source for this set is an adult who received the AZD1222 COVID-19 vaccine.

This chain links TRBV11-2 with TRBJ1-6; 7 nucleotides match TRBD1. Germline V gives CDR1 SGHAT, CDR2 FQNNGV. V lost 5 bases and J lost 4; bases outside the gene matches: 2. This CDR3 region has 14 residues. The CDR3 coding sequence is TGTGCCAGCAGCCCGGGACAGTATAATTCACCCCTCCACTTT. It translates to CASSPGQYNSPLHF.

This clone was detected once. The genes are TRBV7-8 and TRBJ2-1; 12 positions agree with TRBD2. Losses at the gene ends were 4 bases for V and 9 bases for J; bases not matched to a gene: 13. Germline V gene lookup returns CDR1 SGHVS and CDR2 FQNEAQ. This CDR3 comprises 17 residues. CDR3 DNA sequence: TGTGCCAGCAGCTCCGGACTAGCGGGGTATACCGGGGGTGAGCAGTTCTTC. Translation gives CASSSGLAGYTGGEQFF.

This clone was found once. V gene TRBV12-3 or TRBV12-4 combines with J gene TRBJ1-4, with D possibly TRBD1 on 6 matching bases. The germline V and J ends were trimmed by 8 bases and 11 bases, with 18 bases remaining between them. The CDR3 totals 13 residues. The CDR3 is CASDGGPRTKLFF. The CDR3 DNA reads TGTGCCAGCGACGGGGGCCCTCGAACTAAACTGTTTTTT.

V and J are TRBV3-1 (or the pseudogene TRBV3-2) and TRBJ1-2; a possible D gene is TRBD1 (6 bases). The CDR3 contains 16 residues. Germline CDR1 reads LGHDT; CDR2 reads YNNKEL (reference sequence). The V gene lost 1 base and the J gene lost 2 bases, with 14 bases spanning the gap. The CDR3 nucleotides are TGTGCCAGCAGCCAAGTTGGGGGGGCGCGAAACTATGGCTACACCTTC. This encodes CASSQVGGARNYGYTF.

This clone was recorded only once. CDR3 DNA: TGTGCCAGCTCACCACCGGAGGGCGGTAGTGGCAATCAGCCCCAGCATTTT. Protein: CASSPPEGGSGNQPQHF. The rearrangement joins TRBV18 to TRBJ1-5, with D unresolved. Germline V gives CDR1 KGHSH, CDR2 LQKENI. The length of the CDR3 is 17 residues. Trimming removed 0 bases at V and 2 bases at J, with 14 bases between.

This rearrangement joins TRBV2 to TRBJ2-5; a possible D gene is TRBD1 (6 bases). CDR1 SNHLY and CDR2 FYNNEI come from the germline V gene. The length of the CDR3 is 14 residues. V was shortened by 5 bases and J by 5 bases, with 15 bases between the two germline ends. CDR3 in amino acids: CASSTTGLRETQYF. The CDR3 nucleotides read TGTGCCAGCAGTACAACAGGGCTCAGGGAGACCCAGTACTTC.

This clone was seen just once. The V and J genes are TRBV28 and TRBJ1-4; D not certain. This CDR3 contains 14 residues. From germline, CDR1 is MDHEN and CDR2 SYDVKM. With 5 bases removed from V and 5 bases from J, the gap between germline ends came to 12 bases. For the CDR3, the DNA is TGTGCCAGCAGTGAAACCACCGTGAATGAAAAACTGTTTTTT. This sequence encodes CASSETTVNEKLFF.

The table lists this clone with a count of one. This sequence joins TRBV6-2 or TRBV6-3 and TRBJ1-5; D is ambiguous. Trimming left V 1 base short and J 0 bases short, with 7 bases between. Germline-derived CDR1 and CDR2 are MNHEY and SVGEGT. This CDR3 is built from 15 residues. The DNA of the CDR3 is TGTGCCAGCAGTTACTGGGATTATAGCAATCAGCCCCAGCATTTT. Residues: CASSYWDYSNQPQHF.

This chain's CDR3 is CASSQALGLAGGSYEQFF. In nucleotides, the CDR3 is TGTGCCAGCAGCCAAGCCCTCGGACTAGCGGGAGGGAGTTATGAGCAGTTCTTC. The rearrangement joins TRBV4-2 to TRBJ2-1; 15 nucleotides agree with TRBD2. This CDR3 comprises 18 residues. From germline, CDR1 is LGHNA and CDR2 YNFKEQ. Trimming removed 1 base from V and 8 bases from J; junction bases left unmatched: 9.

This clone was seen just once. The chain uses TRBV6-5 and TRBJ1-4; 8 positions agree with TRBD1. The CDR3 has 13 residues. Germline CDR1 reads MNHEY; CDR2 reads SVGAGI. After removal of 10 bases from V and 8 bases from J, the junction contained 9 bases not matched to a gene. The CDR3 bases are TGTGCCACCGCGACAGGGGCCTGGGAAAAACTGTTTTTT. Its translation: CATATGAWEKLFF.

The rearrangement uses TRBV9 and TRBJ1-3, with D perhaps TRBD1 (5 bases). Trimming pared 3 bases from V and 3 bases from J, leaving 13 bases between. Germline V gives CDR1 SGDLS, CDR2 YYNGEE. The CDR3 loop spans 15 amino acids. The CDR3 spells CASSDTGTGGNTIYF. The CDR3 DNA sequence: TGTGCCAGCAGCGACACCGGGACTGGTGGAAACACCATATATTTT. Supplemented by reference TRBV9 and TRBJ1-3, the full variable domain reads DSGVTQTPKHLITATGQRVTLRCSPRSGDLSVYWYQQSLDQGLQFLIQYYNGEERAKGNILERFSAQQFPDLHSELNLSSLELGDSALYFCASSDTGTGGNTIYFGEGSWLTVV.

The rearrangement uses TRBV27 and TRBJ2-2; 7 bases align to TRBD1. Trimming took 6 bases from V and 0 from J; bases not matched to a gene: 7. This CDR3 is 16 amino acids long. CDR1 is MNHEY and CDR2 is SMNVEV in the germline V gene (reference sequence). Here the CDR3 reads CASSSHRGANTGELFF. The CDR3 region has the DNA TGTGCCAGCAGCTCGCACAGGGGAGCGAACACCGGGGAGCTGTTTTTT.

This sequence joins TRBV3-1 (or the pseudogene TRBV3-2) and TRBJ2-7; a possible D gene is TRBD1 (6 bases). Trimming shortened V by 6 bases and J by 6 bases, and 9 bases separated the two germline ends. The V gene's germline CDR1 is LGHDT and CDR2 YNNKEL (reference sequence). The CDR3 consists of 11 residues. CDR3: CASSPGVEQYF. The CDR3, as DNA: TGTGCCAGCAGTCCAGGGGTCGAGCAGTACTTC.

In this sample, this clone turned up once. The chain uses TRBV4-1 and TRBJ1-2; D not certain. V was shortened by 4 bases and J by 1 base, with 13 bases between the two germline ends. This CDR3 region has 15 residues. Germline CDR1 reads MGHRA; CDR2 reads YSYEKL. The CDR3 coding sequence is TGCGCCAGCAGCCCTCCCCTTGTGGTTAACTATGGCTACACCTTC. Protein product: CASSPPLVVNYGYTF.

Regarding this clone: One end of the junction fails to match germline, which may point to a read error. The CDR3, as DNA: TGTGCCAGCAGTTACGCTGGGACTAGCCGGGAGCAGTGCTTC. This codes for CASSYAGTSREQCF. This chain links TRBV6-2 or TRBV6-3 with TRBJ2-7; 9 bases align to TRBD2. This CDR3 contains 14 residues. The germline V gene encodes CDR1 MNHEY and CDR2 SVGEGT.

This sequence joins TRBV27 and TRBJ1-1; D is unclear. The CDR3 sequence is 13 residues long. Germline V gene data show CDR1 as MNHEY and CDR2 as SMNVEV (reference sequence). V lost 3 bases, J lost 1 base, and 6 bases lay in between. The CDR3 reads CASSFGGNTEAFF. The CDR3 DNA sequence: TGTGCCAGCAGTTTCGGTGGGAACACTGAAGCTTTCTTT.

In DNA, the CDR3 is TGTGCCTCCCAAGGAGGGACAGGGGGTCAGAACACTGAAGCTTTCTTT. It translates to CASQGGTGGQNTEAFF. V usage is TRBV30 and J usage is TRBJ1-1, with TRBD1 matching over 11 bases. The ends lost 7 bases at V and 1 base at J; junction bases unmatched: 11. The germline V gene has CDR1 GTSNPN and CDR2 SVGIG (reference sequence). The CDR3 is made up of 16 amino acids.

The chain joins TRBV12-3 or TRBV12-4 to TRBJ2-3; D gene unclear. Trimming took 5 bases from V and 3 from J, leaving 9 bases between them. The CDR3 has 13 residues. Here the CDR3 DNA reads TGTGCCAGCAGTAACATAGGAACAGATACGCAGTATTTT. Translating it yields CASSNIGTDTQYF.

The chain couples TRBV10-2 to TRBJ2-1; TRBD2 aligns across 7 bases. The V gene's germline CDR1 is WSHSY and CDR2 SAAADI. The V segment lost 5 bases and the J segment 5 bases; nucleotides outside the gene matches: 6. CDR3 length equals 14 residues. This chain's CDR3 is CASSSPGLNNEQFF. The CDR3 DNA reads TGCGCCAGCAGTTCACCGGGACTAAACAATGAGCAGTTCTTC.

The genes are TRBV5-4 and TRBJ1-1, with D unresolved. Trimming took off 3 bases at V and 9 bases at J, with 18 bases between the two ends. The germline CDR1 and CDR2 sequences are SGHNT and YYREEE (reference sequence). This CDR3 is 14 amino acids long. The CDR3 protein is CASSSRDFSPKAFF. The CDR3 nucleotides are TGTGCCAGCAGCTCCCGGGATTTTTCTCCAAAAGCTTTCTTT.

The genes are TRBV5-7 and TRBJ2-3, with D hard to call. TRBV5-7 is reported as an ORF; its role is uncertain. V was clipped by 2 bases and J by 0 bases, with 10 bases between them. The CDR3 has 15 amino acids. CDR3 residues: CASSFSSSSTDTQYF. The CDR3 coding sequence is TGTGCCAGCAGCTTCAGCTCCTCTAGCACAGATACGCAGTATTTT.

The V gene is TRBV18, the J gene TRBJ2-2, with D maybe TRBD1 (5 bases). The V gene's germline CDR1 is KGHSH and CDR2 LQKENI. V lost 2 bases to trimming and J lost 1 base, with 20 bases between them. The CDR3 length is 19 residues. Here the CDR3 reads CASSPGRQGEVRNTGELFF. CDR3 nucleotide sequence: TGTGCCAGCTCACCAGGCAGACAAGGGGAAGTTCGGAACACCGGGGAGCTGTTTTTT.

V usage is TRBV5-1 and J usage is TRBJ2-2, with TRBD1 as a possible D gene (5 bases). CDR1 is SGHRS, CDR2 YFSETQ, per germline. The CDR3 contains 15 residues. The V gene lost 4 bases and the J gene lost 4 bases, with 14 bases spanning the gap. The CDR3 coding sequence is TGCGCCAGCAGCCCCACGGTGGGGCGCACCGGGGAGCTGTTTTTT. This encodes CASSPTVGRTGELFF.

This chain uses TRBV12-3 or TRBV12-4 with TRBJ1-1; D is perhaps TRBD1 (6 bases). V lost 5 bases to trimming and J lost 7 bases, with 11 bases between them. The CDR3 extends over 12 amino acids. CDR3 protein: CASSPRTDEAFF. CDR3 DNA: TGTGCCAGCAGTCCCCGGACAGATGAAGCTTTCTTT.

In DNA, the CDR3 is TGTGCCAGCAGTTTGTCCGCCTCCGGGACAACGCTTGGGGAGACCCAGTACTTC. Translating gives CASSLSASGTTLGETQYF. The V gene is TRBV27, the J gene TRBJ2-5; maybe TRBD1 (6 bases). Germline V gene sequence: CDR1 MNHEY, CDR2 SMNVEV (reference sequence). The germline V and J ends were trimmed by 3 bases and 5 bases, with 25 bases remaining between them. This CDR3 has 18 amino acids.

The chain couples TRBV4-3 to TRBJ2-3; D possibly corresponds to TRBD2 (5 bases). V was clipped by 0 bases and J by 1 base, with 8 bases between them. Germline assignment: CDR1 LGHNA and CDR2 YSLEER. This CDR3 is built from 15 residues. The CDR3, as DNA: TGCGCCAGCAGCCAAGATGGTAGCGGCACAGATACGCAGTATTTT. Its protein product is CASSQDGSGTDTQYF.